These T cell receptor beta chains were read from a single sample in a study of blood T cell repertoires in COVID-19. Profiling relied on immunoSEQ multiplex PCR, and the TCRdb table lists in-frame clones only, not all of them. The sample yields about 110,000 clones, 70% to 85% seen once. The sample was peripheral blood. Receptors were obtained from a woman between 40 and 55 years old with acute or convalescent COVID-19. Each CDR3 is given with its conserved first and last residue. D genes are given only for firm matches. Rows may omit the clone size; those that give it use once, few, many or a size class.

TRBV27	NA	NA	TRBJ1-4	CASSFPLGRNEKLFF	TGTGCCAGCAGTTTTCCTCTGGGGAGGAATGAAAAACTGTTTTTT
TRBV10-2	NA	NA	TRBJ1-2	CASSEFGGGYTF	TGCGCCAGCAGTGAGTTCGGGGGTGGCTACACCTTC
TRBV19	NA	NA	TRBJ2-2	CASSMRQGPRLDTGELFF	TGTGCCAGTAGTATGAGGCAGGGCCCACGTCTAGACACCGGGGAGCTGTTTTTT
TRBV5-6	NA	NA	TRBJ2-5	CASSLITFGLEETQYF	TGTGCCAGCAGCCTCATAACATTTGGGCTTGAGGAGACCCAGTACTTC
TRBV14	NA	NA	TRBJ1-5	CASSQDRSKRAWGQPQHF	TGTGCCAGCAGCCAAGATAGGAGTAAGAGGGCTTGGGGACAGCCCCAGCATTTT
TRBV19	TRBD2	few	TRBJ2-2	CASRLAGGFGELFF	TGTGCCAGTCGACTAGCGGGGGGGTTCGGGGAGCTGTTTTTT
TRBV28	NA	NA	TRBJ2-2	CASSMWNTGELFF	TGTGCCAGCAGCATGTGGAACACCGGGGAGCTGTTTTTT
TRBV7-9	NA	NA	TRBJ2-7	CASSLSQDEQYF	TGTGCCAGCAGCTTATCCCAGGACGAGCAGTACTTC
TRBV5-1	NA	once	TRBJ2-2	CASSLAVQNTGELFF	TGCGCCAGCAGCTTGGCAGTACAGAACACCGGGGAGCTGTTTTTT
TRBV18	NA	NA	TRBJ1-1	CASSLRSGWENTEAFF	TGTGCCAGCTCCCTGAGGTCAGGGTGGGAGAACACTGAAGCTTTCTTT
TRBV28	NA	NA	TRBJ2-5	CASSNAGRGETQYF	TGTGCCAGCAGTAACGCGGGGAGAGGAGAGACCCAGTACTTC
TRBV5-1	TRBD1	once	TRBJ2-5	CASRDRGQYQETQYF	TGCGCCAGCAGGGACAGGGGCCAATATCAAGAGACCCAGTACTTC
TRBV6-5	TRBD2	NA	TRBJ2-3	CASSQGLARTDTQYF	TGTGCCAGCAGCCAAGGACTAGCGAGGACAGATACGCAGTATTTT
TRBV5-5	NA	NA	TRBJ2-2	CASSESQAYTGELFF	TGTGCCAGCAGCGAATCCCAGGCTTACACCGGGGAGCTGTTTTTT
TRBV29-1	NA	NA	TRBJ1-1	CSVIRGTEAFF	TGCAGCGTCATCCGGGGCACTGAAGCTTTCTTT
TRBV9	NA	few	TRBJ1-3	CASSVVGRISGNTIYF	TGTGCCAGCAGCGTAGTTGGCAGAATCTCTGGAAACACCATATATTTT
TRBV30	TRBD1	NA	TRBJ2-5	CAWTPGQGAGETQYF	TGTGCCTGGACACCGGGACAGGGGGCCGGAGAGACCCAGTACTTC
TRBV10-1	TRBD1	NA	TRBJ2-7	CASGQGYEQYF	TGCGCCAGTGGACAGGGCTACGAGCAGTACTTC
TRBV28	NA	NA	TRBJ1-3	CASSFAGFRNTIYF	TGTGCCAGCAGTTTTGCGGGTTTCAGAAACACCATATATTTT
TRBV5-1	TRBD2	NA	TRBJ2-2	CASSFGTSGGVTHTGELFF	TGCGCCAGCAGCTTCGGGACTAGCGGGGGGGTAACCCATACCGGGGAGCTGTTTTTT
TRBV19	TRBD2	NA	TRBJ2-5	CASSGRGSGAGETQYF	TGTGCCAGTAGCGGGAGGGGTAGCGGGGCGGGGGAGACCCAGTACTTC
TRBV11-2	NA	NA	TRBJ1-2	CASSPPGVGFGYGYTF	TGTGCCAGCAGCCCTCCCGGAGTGGGTTTTGGCTATGGCTACACCTTC
TRBV11-2	NA	NA	TRBJ2-2	CASSSLGLGNTGELFF	TGTGCCAGCAGCTCCCTAGGACTGGGGAACACCGGGGAGCTGTTTTTT
TRBV5-1	NA	NA	TRBJ1-3	CASSLDSVYSGNTIYF	TGCGCCAGCAGCTTGGATTCAGTTTACTCTGGAAACACCATATATTTT
TRBV10-1	NA	NA	TRBJ2-7	CASTSEDARNYEQYF	TGCGCCAGCACCTCGGAGGACGCAAGGAACTACGAGCAGTACTTC
TRBV2	NA	NA	TRBJ1-1	CASSYTSTEAFF	TGTGCCAGCAGTTACACCAGCACTGAAGCTTTCTTT
TRBV6-4	NA	NA	TRBJ1-5	CASSVDRNQPQHF	TGTGCCAGCAGCGTAGACAGGAATCAGCCCCAGCATTTT
TRBV5-4	TRBD1	NA	TRBJ1-1	CASGQGGYTEAFF	TGTGCCAGCGGACAGGGGGGATACACTGAAGCTTTCTTT
TRBV5-5	TRBD1	NA	TRBJ1-1	CASSQTGTAEAFF	TGTGCCAGCAGCCAGACAGGGACCGCTGAAGCTTTCTTT
TRBV5-1	NA	NA	TRBJ2-2	CASREGLNTGELFF	TGCGCCAGCCGCGAGGGTCTTAACACCGGGGAGCTGTTTTTT
TRBV2	NA	NA	TRBJ2-2	CASSGPTGTGELFF	TGTGCCAGCAGTGGTCCGACAGGCACCGGGGAGCTGTTTTTT
TRBV29-1	NA	NA	TRBJ1-2	CSVEKPGRGGYTF	TGCAGCGTTGAGAAACCTGGTAGGGGTGGCTACACCTTC
TRBV5-1	NA	NA	TRBJ1-6	CASSLNRAENSPLHF	TGCGCCAGCAGCTTGAACAGGGCCGAGAATTCACCCCTCCACTTT
TRBV19	TRBD2	NA	TRBJ2-7	CASSMGLPLNYEQYF	TGTGCCAGTAGTATGGGACTACCCTTAAACTACGAGCAGTACTTC
TRBV28	NA	NA	TRBJ1-4	CASSLQFGTNEKLFF	TGTGCCAGCAGCCTCCAGTTCGGGACTAATGAAAAACTGTTTTTT
TRBV28	TRBD1	NA	TRBJ1-2	CASSISGTGTEGYTF	TGTGCCAGCAGTATCTCCGGGACAGGGACGGAGGGCTACACCTTC
TRBV5-1	NA	NA	TRBJ2-3	CASSVGTSPDTQYF	TGCGCCAGCAGCGTAGGGACATCGCCAGATACGCAGTATTTT
TRBV6-5	NA	once	TRBJ1-1	CASTERVGRYAEAFF	TGTGCCAGCACCGAGAGGGTGGGTCGATACGCTGAAGCTTTCTTT
TRBV2	NA	NA	TRBJ2-5	CASSEGYTQETQYF	TGTGCCAGCAGTGAAGGTTACACCCAAGAGACCCAGTACTTC
TRBV19	TRBD2	NA	TRBJ2-1	CASSIVLAGGDEQFF	TGTGCCAGTAGTATAGTACTAGCGGGGGGGGATGAGCAGTTCTTC
TRBV28	TRBD1	once	TRBJ2-1	CASRRDRGVNEQFF	TGTGCCAGCCGCCGGGACAGGGGAGTCAATGAGCAGTTCTTC